This section outlines one T cell receptor beta chain sequence together with its context. Its antigen is not known. The CDR3 covers 17 residues. The V gene's germline CDR1 is SEHNR and CDR2 FQNEAQ (reference sequence). Between the trimmed V and J ends, which lost 5 bases and 2 bases, there was a span of 21 bases. The sample is drawn from a study of shared clonotypes between healthy human individuals. Study as a whole: Each donor's CD8 memory used one plate, CD8 naive two, each CD4 subset three.

Naive CD8 cells lacked CD45RO, underwent positive selection for CCR7 and left out terminally differentiated effector memory CD45RA+ cells. Per sorted-subset replicate PCR, input was approximately 200 ng DNA, representing about 30,000 T cell genomes. Sequenced by immunoSEQ multiplex PCR; TCRdb stores in-frame clones only, minus some. The sample yields 750,000 to 1,000,000 clones, 92% seen once. Whole-study findings and limits: Sharing across four donors was highest in naive CD4 (roughly 5%) and lowest in memory CD8 (about 0.4%).

This chain uses TRBV7-9 with TRBJ1-2, with D possibly matching TRBD1 (6 bases). Sequenced material: naive CD8+ T cells sorted from blood. This TCR was recovered from a man younger than 40 in good health. This chain's CDR3 is CASSPGGGTRLNYGYTF. CDR3 bases: TGTGCCAGCAGCCCGGGTGGGGGGACACGCTTAAACTATGGCTACACCTTC.